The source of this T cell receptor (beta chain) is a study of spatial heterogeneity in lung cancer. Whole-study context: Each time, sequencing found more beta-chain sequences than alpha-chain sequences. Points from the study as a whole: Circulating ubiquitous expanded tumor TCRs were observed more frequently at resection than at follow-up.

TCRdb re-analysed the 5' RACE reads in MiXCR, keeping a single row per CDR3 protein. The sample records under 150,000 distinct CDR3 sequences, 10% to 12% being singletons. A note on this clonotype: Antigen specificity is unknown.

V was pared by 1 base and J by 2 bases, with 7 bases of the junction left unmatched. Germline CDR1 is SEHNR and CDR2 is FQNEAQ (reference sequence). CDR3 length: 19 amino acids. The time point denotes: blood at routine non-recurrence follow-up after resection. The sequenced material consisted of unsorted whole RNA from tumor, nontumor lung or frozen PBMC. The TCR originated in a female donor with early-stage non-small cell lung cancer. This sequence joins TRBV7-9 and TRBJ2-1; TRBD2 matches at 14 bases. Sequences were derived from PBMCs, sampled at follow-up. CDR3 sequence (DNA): TGTGCCAGCAGCTTAGTTTTACGGACTAGCGGGAGGACCTACAATGAGCAGTTCTTC. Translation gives CASSLVLRTSGRTYNEQFF.